The present T cell receptor beta chain was sequenced within a study of blood T cell repertoires in COVID-19. This CDR3 region has 15 residues. Germline CDR1 reads MNHEY; CDR2 reads SVGAGI. Losses at the gene ends were 5 bases for V and 3 bases for J; bases not matched to a gene: 6. Sequencing used immunoSEQ multiplex PCR; TCRdb keeps in-frame clones, though not all of them. Here the sample spans 200,000 to 250,000 clones, about 91% being singletons. The material sequenced was peripheral blood. The gene calls are TRBV6-5 and TRBJ1-5; 8 bases line up with TRBD1. The receptor's source is a man aged 25-45 years with acute or convalescent COVID-19. CDR3 nucleotide sequence: TGTGCCAGCAGTAGCCGGACAGGGCCCAATCAGCCCCAGCATTTT. Translated, it gives CASSSRTGPNQPQHF.